This TCR beta chain was captured by sequencing in a study of blood T cell repertoires in COVID-19. For the study at large: T cells, B-cell-depleted T cells, or PBMCs supplied cDNA or gDNA.

Recovery among Cohort 3 donors was established by two negative PCRs, clearance, or symptom resolution. Assay used: immunoSEQ multiplex PCR; TCRdb lists only in-frame clones, some missing. The sample holds 200,000 to 250,000 clones, roughly 86% seen once. The germline V gene has CDR1 GTSNPN and CDR2 SVGIG (reference sequence). The CDR3 has 15 amino acids. Trimming took off 0 bases at V and 4 bases at J, with 15 bases between the two ends. The sample taken for sequencing was PBMCs or T cells enriched from blood (not recorded which). The receptor was isolated from a woman aged 45-59 years who had recovered from COVID-19. The chain couples TRBV30 to TRBJ1-1; D may be TRBD1 (6 bases). CDR3 bases: TGTGCCTGGAGTGTACAGGGAGTTCGTCGCACTGAAGCTTTCTTT. Translated: CAWSVQGVRRTEAFF. Using reference TRBV30 and TRBJ1-1 for the parts outside the CDR3, the full variable domain is SQTIHQWPATLVQPVGSPLSLECTVEGTSNPNLYWYRQAAGRGLQLLFYSVGIGQISSEVPQNLSASRPQDRQFILSSKKLLLSDSGFYLCAWSVQGVRRTEAFFGQGTRLTVV.